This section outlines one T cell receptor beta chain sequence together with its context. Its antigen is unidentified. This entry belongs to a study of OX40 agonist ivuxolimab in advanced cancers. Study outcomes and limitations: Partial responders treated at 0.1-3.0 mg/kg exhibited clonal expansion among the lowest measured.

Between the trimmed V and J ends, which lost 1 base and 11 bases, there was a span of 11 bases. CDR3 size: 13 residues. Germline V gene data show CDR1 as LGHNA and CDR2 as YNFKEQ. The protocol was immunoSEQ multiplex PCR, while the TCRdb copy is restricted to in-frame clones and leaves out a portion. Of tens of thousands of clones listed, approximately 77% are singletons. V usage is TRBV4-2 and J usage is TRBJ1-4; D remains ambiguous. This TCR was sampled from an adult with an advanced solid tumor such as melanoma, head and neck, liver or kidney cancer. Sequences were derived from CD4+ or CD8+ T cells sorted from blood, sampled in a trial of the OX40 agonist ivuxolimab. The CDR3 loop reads CASSQGDNVKLFF. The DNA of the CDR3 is TGTGCCAGCAGCCAAGGAGACAATGTGAAACTGTTTTTT.